The rows below give T cell receptor beta chains drawn from one sample of a study of T cells in Graves' hyperthyroidism and ophthalmopathy. TCRdb re-called the multiplex PCR reads through MiXCR, storing one row per CDR3 protein. There are approximately 870,000 distinct CDR3 sequences in the sample; 35% to 45% occur only once, and approximately 8.7% lies in the top ten. Sample: blood. These TCRs come from a man younger than 30 with Graves' hyperthyroidism. Each CDR3 is given with its conserved first and last residue. The order of the fields is D gene, V gene, clone size, J gene, CDR3 DNA, CDR3 protein. The D gene is left open where the match is weak. Where a row states a size, it is once, few, many or the class of an expanded clone; other rows omit it.

D gene: -
V gene: TRBV5-1
clone size: -
J gene: TRBJ2-2
CDR3 DNA: TGTGCCAGCAGTCTTCACCCGGGGGACGGATCGAACACCGGGGAGCTGTTTTTT
CDR3 protein: CASSLHPGDGSNTGELFF

D gene: TRBD2
V gene: TRBV29-1
clone size: many
J gene: TRBJ2-5
CDR3 DNA: TGCAGCGTGCGGGAGTCCCTCCGAGAGACCCAGTACTTC
CDR3 protein: CSVRESLRETQYF

D gene: -
V gene: TRBV5-1
clone size: many
J gene: TRBJ1-6
CDR3 DNA: TGCGCCAGCAGCTTGGCGGGCACTAATTCACCCCTCCACTTT
CDR3 protein: CASSLAGTNSPLHF

D gene: -
V gene: TRBV19
clone size: few
J gene: TRBJ1-5
CDR3 DNA: TGTGCCAGTAGCTTTACACAATGGGGGGGGCATCAGCCCCAGCATTTT
CDR3 protein: CASSFTQWGGHQPQHF

D gene: -
V gene: TRBV7-3
clone size: many
J gene: TRBJ2-7
CDR3 DNA: TGTGCCAGCAGCCGGGACCCGAGCTCCTACGAGCAGTACTTC
CDR3 protein: CASSRDPSSYEQYF

D gene: TRBD1
V gene: TRBV9
clone size: -
J gene: TRBJ2-7
CDR3 DNA: TGTGCCAGCAGCGTAGAGGGGACAGGGACCATGGAGCAGTACTTC
CDR3 protein: CASSVEGTGTMEQYF

D gene: TRBD1
V gene: TRBV2
clone size: -
J gene: TRBJ1-5
CDR3 DNA: TGTGCCAGCACCGAGAATCCGACAGGGACGAATCAGCCCCAGCATTTT
CDR3 protein: CASTENPTGTNQPQHF

D gene: -
V gene: TRBV7-3
clone size: -
J gene: TRBJ1-6
CDR3 DNA: TGTGCCAGCAGCCAAGACACGCCAGTAACATATTCACCCCTCCACTTT
CDR3 protein: CASSQDTPVTYSPLHF

D gene: -
V gene: TRBV9
clone size: -
J gene: TRBJ1-2
CDR3 DNA: TGTGCCAGCAGCGCAGACCCCTTGACAGGAAAAAACTATGGCTACACCTTC
CDR3 protein: CASSADPLTGKNYGYTF

D gene: -
V gene: TRBV7-3
clone size: once
J gene: TRBJ1-2
CDR3 DNA: TGTGCCAGCAGCCCGGACTTGAATGGGGGGCGAAGAGGCTACACCTTC
CDR3 protein: CASSPDLNGGRRGYTF

D gene: -
V gene: TRBV10-3
clone size: many
J gene: TRBJ1-1
CDR3 DNA: TGTGCCATCAGTGGGGCGGCCATGAACACTGAAGCTTTCTTT
CDR3 protein: CAISGAAMNTEAFF

D gene: TRBD1
V gene: TRBV2
clone size: -
J gene: TRBJ1-1
CDR3 DNA: TGTGCCAGCAGTTTCCTCGGGACAGGGGGCACTGAAGCTTTCTTT
CDR3 protein: CASSFLGTGGTEAFF

D gene: TRBD1
V gene: TRBV29-1
clone size: many
J gene: TRBJ1-2
CDR3 DNA: TGCAGCGTACCGGGACAGGGTACACTTGGCTACACCTTC
CDR3 protein: CSVPGQGTLGYTF

D gene: TRBD2
V gene: TRBV10-3
clone size: many
J gene: TRBJ2-5
CDR3 DNA: TGTGCCATCAGTGAACGGACTAGCGGGAGAGAGACCCAGTACTTC
CDR3 protein: CAISERTSGRETQYF

D gene: TRBD1
V gene: TRBV7-9
clone size: many
J gene: TRBJ1-6
CDR3 DNA: TGTGCCAGCAGCTCCTGGGACAGGACAGATTCACCCCTCCACTTT
CDR3 protein: CASSSWDRTDSPLHF

D gene: -
V gene: TRBV20-1
clone size: once
J gene: TRBJ2-7
CDR3 DNA: TGCAGTGCCGACACCAGGCCCGCCGAGTCTTTTTACTACGAGCAGTACTTC
CDR3 protein: CSADTRPAESFYYEQYF

D gene: -
V gene: TRBV7-9
clone size: many
J gene: TRBJ2-5
CDR3 DNA: TGTGCCAGCAGCCAAGAGGAGGTCATGGAGACCCAGTACTTC
CDR3 protein: CASSQEEVMETQYF

D gene: -
V gene: TRBV7-2
clone size: few
J gene: TRBJ1-6
CDR3 DNA: TGTGCCAGCAGCCAAGCAGTTAATAATTCACCCCTCCACTTT
CDR3 protein: CASSQAVNNSPLHF

D gene: -
V gene: TRBV19
clone size: many
J gene: TRBJ1-1
CDR3 DNA: TGTGCCAGTAGTACCGACACCCAAGGCACTGAAGCTTTCTTT
CDR3 protein: CASSTDTQGTEAFF

D gene: -
V gene: TRBV5-1
clone size: many
J gene: TRBJ1-2
CDR3 DNA: TGCGCCAGCAGCCCAAGACAGACTAACTATGGCTACACCTTC
CDR3 protein: CASSPRQTNYGYTF

D gene: -
V gene: TRBV2
clone size: -
J gene: TRBJ1-6
CDR3 DNA: TGTGCCAGCAGTGCTCCGGTACAGGGTTATTCACCCCTCCACTTT
CDR3 protein: CASSAPVQGYSPLHF

D gene: -
V gene: TRBV5-1
clone size: few
J gene: TRBJ1-6
CDR3 DNA: TGCGCCAGCAGCTTGGCCGGGCAGGGGAGACCTAATTCACCCCTCCACTTT
CDR3 protein: CASSLAGQGRPNSPLHF

D gene: -
V gene: TRBV19
clone size: -
J gene: TRBJ1-3
CDR3 DNA: TGTGCCAGTAGTATTCCAGGGGAGCCCTCTGGAAACACCATATATTTT
CDR3 protein: CASSIPGEPSGNTIYF

D gene: -
V gene: TRBV2
clone size: many
J gene: TRBJ2-7
CDR3 DNA: TGTGCCAGCAGAAGGGACCCCGAGCAGTACTTC
CDR3 protein: CASRRDPEQYF

D gene: -
V gene: TRBV6-5
clone size: -
J gene: TRBJ2-6
CDR3 DNA: TGTGCCAGCAGTTCCCCGTACGGGCCTGGGGCCAACGTCCTGACTTTC
CDR3 protein: CASSSPYGPGANVLTF

D gene: -
V gene: TRBV29-1
clone size: -
J gene: TRBJ2-3
CDR3 DNA: TGCAGCGTAAAGGGAGATACGCAGTATTTT
CDR3 protein: CSVKGDTQYF

D gene: TRBD1
V gene: TRBV9
clone size: few
J gene: TRBJ2-7
CDR3 DNA: TGTGCCAGCAGCGACGGGACAGGAAGTGGCGAGCAGTACTTC
CDR3 protein: CASSDGTGSGEQYF

D gene: -
V gene: TRBV11-2
clone size: -
J gene: TRBJ2-7
CDR3 DNA: TGTGCCAGCAGCCTAGGGCAGGTTGAGAGTAGCTCCTACGAGCAGTACTTC
CDR3 protein: CASSLGQVESSSYEQYF

D gene: -
V gene: TRBV6-5
clone size: -
J gene: TRBJ2-5
CDR3 DNA: TGTGCCAGCAGTTACTCGATAACCCACAGGGTCGGCAGAGAGACCCAGTACTTC
CDR3 protein: CASSYSITHRVGRETQYF